This T cell receptor beta chain was recovered during a study of metastatic and nonmetastatic thyroid tumors. The wider study: Patients with malignant and benign thyroid disease provided blood and tumor or nodule tissue, whose repertoires were compared.

Germline V gene lookup returns CDR1 SGHAT and CDR2 FQDESV (reference sequence). The CDR3 runs 16 residues. Unmatched junction bases numbered 10, after V lost 4 bases and J lost 2 bases. Source study methods: A papillary thyroid cancer distant-metastasis classifier was built from CDR3 differences across clinicopathological groups. With MiXCR, TCRdb called clones anew from the PCR reads. What appears here as the V and J calls and clone size reflects TCRdb's work, not the paper's. Of about 43,000 clones listed, over 9.5% are singletons. This clone showed up many times. The target antigen is unknown. Whole-study findings and limits: Malignant tumors reportedly showed significantly higher TCR beta diversity than benign nodules in both blood and tumor.

No treatment of any kind had been given to any patient before thyroid surgery. The gene calls are TRBV11-1 and TRBJ1-1; 7 bases fit TRBD1. Sequencing was carried out using blood. The receptor was isolated from a female donor with papillary thyroid cancer or a benign thyroid nodule (not recorded which). Some clones in this sample may be carry-over from other donors' samples. CDR3 sequence: CASSYPGTGVNTEAFF. CDR3 sequence (DNA): TGTGCCAGCAGCTACCCCGGAACAGGGGTTAACACTGAAGCTTTCTTT.